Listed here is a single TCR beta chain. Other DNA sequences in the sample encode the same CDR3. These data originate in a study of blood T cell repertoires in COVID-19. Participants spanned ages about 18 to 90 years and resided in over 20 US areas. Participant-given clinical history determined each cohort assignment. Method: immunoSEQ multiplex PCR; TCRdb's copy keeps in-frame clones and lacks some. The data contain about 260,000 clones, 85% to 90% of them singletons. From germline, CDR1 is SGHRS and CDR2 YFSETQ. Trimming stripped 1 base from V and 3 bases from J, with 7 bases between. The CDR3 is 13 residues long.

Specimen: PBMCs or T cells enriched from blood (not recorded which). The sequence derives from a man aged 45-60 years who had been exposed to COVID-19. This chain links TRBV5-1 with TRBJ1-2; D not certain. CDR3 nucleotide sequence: TGCGCCAGCAGCTTGTTGGCAGACTATGGCTACACCTTC. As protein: CASSLLADYGYTF.